These T cell receptor beta chains were read from a single sample in a study of cytomegalovirus exposure and HLA in healthy donors. TCRdb keeps only in-frame clones here, not all; method: immunoSEQ multiplex PCR. The sample holds under 200,000 clones, more than 65% seen once. The sample was PBMCs. The receptors derive from a man aged 25-45 years in good health and CMV-seronegative. Each CDR3 is given with its conserved first and last residue. D genes are given only for firm matches. Clone size is stated in some rows and not others, as once, few, many or a class when expanded.

cdr3_length j_call v_call d_call clone_size cdr3_nt cdr3_aa
16 TRBJ1-1 TRBV28 TRBD1 NA TGTGCCAGCAGTTTGTCGCCCGGACAGGGGGACCCTGAAGCTTTCTTT CASSLSPGQGDPEAFF
14 TRBJ2-3 TRBV10-3 TRBD2 few TGTGCCATCAGTGATTCCGCGGGAGGGGATACGCAGTATTTT CAISDSAGGDTQYF
13 TRBJ2-7 TRBV10-3 NA once TGTGCCATCAGGGTACAGCCTGGGTACGAGCAGTACTTT CAIRVQPGYEQYF
16 TRBJ1-1 TRBV18 TRBD1 NA TGTGCCAGCTCACCAGGATCCGGACAGGGGAACACTGAAGCTTTCTTT CASSPGSGQGNTEAFF
17 TRBJ2-5 TRBV5-1 TRBD1 NA TGCGCCAGCAGCTTGGCCCCAGGACAGGGCGACCAAGAGACCCAGTACTTC CASSLAPGQGDQETQYF
16 TRBJ2-1 TRBV6-6 NA few TGTGCCAGCAGTAACCCGATACCCAGCTCCTACAATGAGCAGTTCTTC CASSNPIPSSYNEQFF
15 TRBJ2-7 TRBV6-5 TRBD2 few TGTGCCAGCAGTTACGTACTAGCGGGGGCCTACGAGCAGTACTTC CASSYVLAGAYEQYF
14 TRBJ2-7 TRBV6-6 NA NA TGTGCCAGCAGTTACAGCCAGGAGGACTACGAGCAGTACTTC CASSYSQEDYEQYF
17 TRBJ2-5 TRBV5-6 NA NA TGTGCCAGCAGCTTGGATCCGGGTCGGGTTAGGGGAGAGACCCAGTACTTC CASSLDPGRVRGETQYF
12 TRBJ2-5 TRBV28 NA once TGTGCCAGCAGCTGGACAGTAGAGACCCAGTACTTC CASSWTVETQYF
14 TRBJ1-6 TRBV7-2 NA NA TGTGCCAGCAGCTTAGACGGGTATAATTCACCCCTCCACTTT CASSLDGYNSPLHF
16 TRBJ2-3 TRBV5-1 TRBD1 NA TGCGCCAGCAGCCTCCGGGACAGGGGGGCGGCAGATACGCAGTATTTT CASSLRDRGAADTQYF
14 TRBJ1-5 TRBV19 NA NA TGTGCCAGTAGTCCGAGGGAGGGTCTCCAGCCCCAGCATTTT CASSPREGLQPQHF
15 TRBJ2-2 TRBV19 NA NA TGTGCCAGTACCCGCCGGGCAGGGTACGCCGGGGAGCTGTTTTTT CASTRRAGYAGELFF
15 TRBJ2-3 TRBV5-4 TRBD2 NA TGTGCCAGCTCCCGCCGGCGGGAGCCAGCAGATACGCAGTATTTT CASSRRREPADTQYF
13 TRBJ2-7 TRBV6-4 NA NA TGTGCCAGCAGTGGGGCAGTTTCCTACGAGCAGTACTTC CASSGAVSYEQYF
18 TRBJ2-3 TRBV11-2 TRBD2 NA TGTGCCAGCAGCCCGAGACTAGCGGGAGAGGGTGACACAGATACGCAGTATTTT CASSPRLAGEGDTDTQYF
17 TRBJ1-2 TRBV28 NA NA TGTGCCAGCAGGGCGGCGAATATTCCCTCTTCTAACTATGGCTACACCTTC CASRAANIPSSNYGYTF
15 TRBJ2-1 TRBV7-3 TRBD2 NA TGTGCCAGCAGCTTAAGGGCTAGCGGATACAATGAGCAGTTCTTC CASSLRASGYNEQFF
17 TRBJ1-3 TRBV4-1 NA NA TGCGCCAGCAGCCAAGATCCAGGGTTTTTCTCTGGAAACACCATATATTTT CASSQDPGFFSGNTIYF
11 TRBJ1-5 TRBV6-1 NA NA TGTGCCAGCAGCGGGGGGCAGCCCCAGCATTTT CASSGGQPQHF
14 TRBJ1-4 TRBV19 TRBD1 NA TGTGCCAGTACCCTGGACAGGGGTTCCCAAGCACTGTTTTTT CASTLDRGSQALFF
16 TRBJ1-2 TRBV28 TRBD1 NA TGTGCCAGCAGTTATGGCCCGGGGGACAGGGGGAATGGCTACACCTTC CASSYGPGDRGNGYTF
16 TRBJ1-6 TRBV19 TRBD1 NA TGTGCCAGTAGTAGAAAGGGACAGGGGGTAAATTCACCCCTCCACTTT CASSRKGQGVNSPLHF
15 TRBJ2-1 TRBV27 NA NA TGTGCCAGCAGTTACGAGGGACTCATTCTCAATGAGCAGTTCTTC CASSYEGLILNEQFF
17 TRBJ1-1 TRBV10-3 TRBD1 once TGTGCCATCAGTGAGTCCACAGGGGGCGCAGGTAGCACTGAAGCTTTCTTT CAISESTGGAGSTEAFF
17 TRBJ2-1 TRBV28 TRBD2 NA TGTGCCAGCAGTTTAGGCGGGGCGGGAGGGTCCTACAATGAGCAGTTCTTC CASSLGGAGGSYNEQFF
16 TRBJ1-6 TRBV5-6 TRBD1 once TGTGCCAGCAGCAGGGACAGGGGCTTAAGTAATTCACCCCTCCACTTT CASSRDRGLSNSPLHF